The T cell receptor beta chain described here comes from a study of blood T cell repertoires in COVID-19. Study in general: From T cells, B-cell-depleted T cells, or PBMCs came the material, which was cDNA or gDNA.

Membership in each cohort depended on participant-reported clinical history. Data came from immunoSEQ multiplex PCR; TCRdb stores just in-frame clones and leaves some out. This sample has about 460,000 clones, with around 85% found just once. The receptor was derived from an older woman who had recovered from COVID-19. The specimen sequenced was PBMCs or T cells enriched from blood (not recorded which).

This CDR3 is CASSPSGTTKETQYF. CDR3 in DNA: TGTGCCAGCAGCCCTTCCGGGACAACCAAAGAGACCCAGTACTTC. The J gene is TRBJ2-5, the V gene TRBV7-7; tentatively, D is TRBD1 (6 bases). This CDR3 has 15 residues. Looked up from germline, CDR1 is SSHAT and CDR2 is FNYEAQ (reference sequence). The germline V and J ends were trimmed by 5 bases and 3 bases, with 16 bases remaining between them.